This T cell receptor beta chain came from a study of CD8 T cells in Susac syndrome. Germline V gene data show CDR1 as LGHNA and CDR2 as YSLEER. Between the trimmed V and J ends, which lost 5 bases and 4 bases, there was a span of 9 bases. The CDR3 is 13 residues long. Random hexamers primed reverse transcription of about 0.45 to 1 ug RNA. TCRdb fed the immunoSEQ multiplex PCR reads into MiXCR, producing one record per CDR3 protein. This sample has roughly 180,000 distinct CDR3 sequences, with roughly 95% found just once. The rearrangement uses TRBV4-3 and TRBJ1-5; a weak D match, TRBD1 (5 bases). The source of this sequence is a human donor in good health. The material sequenced was CD4+ T cells from PBMCs. Written as DNA, the CDR3 is TGCGCCAGCAGCAATCAGGGTAATCAGCCCCAGCATTTT. It specifies CASSNQGNQPQHF.